This T cell receptor beta chain was found in a study of beta chain features in type 1 diabetes. About the study: In age, gender and cell yields, patients were similar to healthy donors. The study, taken as a whole, reports: Significant though moderate, a shortening of TCRB CDR3s appeared in all four CD4+ subsets of Type 1 diabetes patients.

Expressed TCRB transcripts were sequenced because the isolated RNA had all been reverse transcribed beforehand. Read counts averaged approximately 3.5 million for samples of naive, central memory and regulatory T cells. The protocol was immunoSEQ multiplex PCR, while the TCRdb copy is restricted to in-frame clones and leaves out a portion. The sample contains a few hundred thousand clones, approximately 25% of which appear only once. The authors took one heparinised blood draw, averaging approximately 120 mL, from each donor. Sorting with CD45RO/CCR7/CD25/CD127/CD95/CD27 yielded naive, central memory, regulatory and stem-like memory CD4+ cells. This CDR3 has 12 amino acids. Germline CDR1 reads MGHRA; CDR2 reads YSYEKL. The V gene end was trimmed by 3 bases and the J gene end by 6 bases; junction bases not matched to a gene: 0. This clone was detected a few times. Its target is unknown.

The source material was naive CD4+ T cells from blood. The rearrangement uses TRBV4-1 and TRBJ2-7; 9 nucleotides match TRBD1. The receptor comes from a woman in her thirties with type 1 diabetes. The CDR3: CASSQTGGEQYF. The CDR3 bases are TGCGCCAGCAGCCAGACAGGGGGCGAGCAGTACTTC.